The clone carrying this TCR beta chain was recorded only once. This entry belongs to a study of technical replicates of blood from a handful of donors. Trimming removed 5 bases from V and 2 bases from J, with 9 bases in between. Germline CDR1 is SGHTA and CDR2 is FQGTGA. The length of the CDR3 is 13 residues. Profiling relied on immunoSEQ multiplex PCR, and the TCRdb table lists in-frame clones only, not all of them. The table has approximately 70,000 clones, over 85% seen once. This chain links TRBV7-3 with TRBJ1-1, with D perhaps TRBD1 (5 bases). Sequencing was done on a sample of T cells isolated from PBMCs. The TCR sequence derives from a human donor in good health. The CDR3 DNA sequence: TGTGCCAGCAGCCCCCAGGGAAACACTGAAGCTTTCTTT. It is translated as CASSPQGNTEAFF.